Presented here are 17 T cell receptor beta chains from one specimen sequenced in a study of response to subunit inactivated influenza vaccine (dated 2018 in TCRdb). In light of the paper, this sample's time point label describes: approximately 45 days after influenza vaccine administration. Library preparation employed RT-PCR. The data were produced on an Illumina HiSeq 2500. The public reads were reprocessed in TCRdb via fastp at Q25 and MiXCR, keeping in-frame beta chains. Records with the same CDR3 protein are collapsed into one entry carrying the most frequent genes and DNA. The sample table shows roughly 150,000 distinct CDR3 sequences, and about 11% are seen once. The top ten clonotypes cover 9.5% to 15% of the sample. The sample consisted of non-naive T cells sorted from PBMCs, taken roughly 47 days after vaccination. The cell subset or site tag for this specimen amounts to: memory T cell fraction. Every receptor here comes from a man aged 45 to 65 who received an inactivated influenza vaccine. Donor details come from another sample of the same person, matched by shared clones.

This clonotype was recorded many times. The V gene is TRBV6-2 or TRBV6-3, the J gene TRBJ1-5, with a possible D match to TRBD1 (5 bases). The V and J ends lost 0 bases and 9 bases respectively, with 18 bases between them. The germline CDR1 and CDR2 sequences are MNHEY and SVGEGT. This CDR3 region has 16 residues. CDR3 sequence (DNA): TGTGCCAGCAGTTACTCGGGCAGGGCGGTAGGATGGCCCCAGCATTTT. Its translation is CASSYSGRAVGWPQHF.

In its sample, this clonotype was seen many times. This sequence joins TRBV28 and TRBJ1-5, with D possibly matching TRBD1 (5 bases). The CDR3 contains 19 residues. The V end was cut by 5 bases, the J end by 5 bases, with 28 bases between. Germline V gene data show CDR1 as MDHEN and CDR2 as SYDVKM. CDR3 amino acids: CASSQSPGLGTLIDQPQHF. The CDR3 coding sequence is TGTGCCAGCAGTCAAAGCCCGGGACTTGGGACTTTAATCGATCAGCCCCAGCATTTT.

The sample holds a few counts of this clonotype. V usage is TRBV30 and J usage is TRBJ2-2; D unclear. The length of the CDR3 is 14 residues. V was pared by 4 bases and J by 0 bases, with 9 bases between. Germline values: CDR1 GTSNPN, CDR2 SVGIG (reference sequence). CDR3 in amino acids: CAWKTQANTGELFF. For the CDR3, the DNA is TGTGCCTGGAAGACACAAGCGAACACCGGGGAGCTGTTTTTT.

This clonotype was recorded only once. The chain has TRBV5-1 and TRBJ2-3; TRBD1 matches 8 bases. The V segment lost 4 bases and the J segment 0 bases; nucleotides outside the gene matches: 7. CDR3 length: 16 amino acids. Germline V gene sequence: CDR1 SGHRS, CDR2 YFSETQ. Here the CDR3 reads CASSIGTGSSTDTQYF. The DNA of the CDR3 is TGCGCCAGCAGCATCGGGACAGGTTCTAGCACAGATACGCAGTATTTT. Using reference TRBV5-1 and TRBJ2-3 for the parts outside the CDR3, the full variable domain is KAGVTQTPRYLIKTRGQQVTLSCSPISGHRSVSWYQQTPGQGLQFLFEYFSETQRNKGNFPGRFSGRQFSNSRSEMNVSTLELGDSALYLCASSIGTGSSTDTQYFGPGTRLTVL.

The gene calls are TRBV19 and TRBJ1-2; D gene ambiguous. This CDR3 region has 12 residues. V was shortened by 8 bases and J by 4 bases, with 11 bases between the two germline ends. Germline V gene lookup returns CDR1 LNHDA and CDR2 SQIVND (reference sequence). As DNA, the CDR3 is TGTGCCAGTTATGCAGTCTCCTATGGCTACACCTTC. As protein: CASYAVSYGYTF. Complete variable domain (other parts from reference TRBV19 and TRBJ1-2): DGGITQSPKYLFRKEGQNVTLSCEQNLNHDAMYWYRQDPGQGLRLIYYSQIVNDFQKGDIAEGYSVSREKKESFPLTVTSAQKNPTAFYLCASYAVSYGYTFGSGTRLTVV.

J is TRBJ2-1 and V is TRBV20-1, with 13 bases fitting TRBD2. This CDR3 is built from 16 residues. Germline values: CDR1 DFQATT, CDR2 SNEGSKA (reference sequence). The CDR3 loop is CIGRGRTSGSYNEQFF. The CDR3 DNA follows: TGCATCGGTAGGGGCCGGACTAGCGGGAGCTACAATGAGCAGTTCTTC.

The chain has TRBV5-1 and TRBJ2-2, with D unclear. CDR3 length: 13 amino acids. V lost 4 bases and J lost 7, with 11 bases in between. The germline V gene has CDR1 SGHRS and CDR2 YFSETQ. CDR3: CASSTGSGGELFF. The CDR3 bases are TGCGCCAGCAGCACCGGGTCCGGCGGGGAGCTGTTTTTT.

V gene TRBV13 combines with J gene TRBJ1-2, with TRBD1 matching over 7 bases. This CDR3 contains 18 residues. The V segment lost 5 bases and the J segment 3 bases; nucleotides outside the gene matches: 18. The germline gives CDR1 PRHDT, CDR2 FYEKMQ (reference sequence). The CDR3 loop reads CASSPISGGDREDYGYTF. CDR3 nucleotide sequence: TGTGCCAGCAGCCCTATTTCTGGTGGTGACAGGGAAGACTATGGCTACACCTTC.

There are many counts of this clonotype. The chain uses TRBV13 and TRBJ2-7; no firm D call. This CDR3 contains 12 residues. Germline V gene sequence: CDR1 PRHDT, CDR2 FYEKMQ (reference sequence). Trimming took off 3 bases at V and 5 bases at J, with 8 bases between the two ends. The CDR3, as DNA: TGTGCCAGCAGCTTGAAGTATAACGAGCAGTACTTC. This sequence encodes CASSLKYNEQYF.

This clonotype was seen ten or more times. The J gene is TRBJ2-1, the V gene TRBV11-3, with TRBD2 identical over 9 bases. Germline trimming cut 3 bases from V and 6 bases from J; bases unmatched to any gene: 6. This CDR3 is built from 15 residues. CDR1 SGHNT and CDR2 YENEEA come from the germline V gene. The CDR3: CASSFEPTSGNEQFF. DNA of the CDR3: TGTGCCAGCAGCTTTGAACCGACTAGCGGCAATGAGCAGTTCTTC.

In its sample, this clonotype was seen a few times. The CDR3 loop reads CASGLAGSPEAFF. The CDR3 nucleotides read TGTGCTAGTGGTTTGGCCGGGTCCCCTGAAGCTTTCTTT. This chain uses TRBV12-5 with TRBJ1-1; D unclear. V lost 1 base, J lost 6 bases, and 9 bases lay in between. Germline CDR1 LGHNT, CDR2 FRNRAP. This CDR3 is built from 13 residues.

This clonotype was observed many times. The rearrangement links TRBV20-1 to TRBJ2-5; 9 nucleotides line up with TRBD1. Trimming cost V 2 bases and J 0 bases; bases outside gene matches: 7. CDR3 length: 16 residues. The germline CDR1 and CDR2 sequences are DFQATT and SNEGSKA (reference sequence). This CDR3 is CSARPNRDRDQETQYF. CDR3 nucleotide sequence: TGCAGTGCTAGACCCAACCGGGACAGGGACCAAGAGACCCAGTACTTC.

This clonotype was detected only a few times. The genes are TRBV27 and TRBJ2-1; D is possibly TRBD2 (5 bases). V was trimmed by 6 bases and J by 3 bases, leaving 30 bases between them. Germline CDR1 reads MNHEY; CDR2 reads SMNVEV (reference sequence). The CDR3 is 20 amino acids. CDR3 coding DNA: TGTGCCAGCAGAGTGGGTAGTCCCGGGCAAACGAGAGGGTTCTACAATGAGCAGTTCTTC. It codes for CASRVGSPGQTRGFYNEQFF.

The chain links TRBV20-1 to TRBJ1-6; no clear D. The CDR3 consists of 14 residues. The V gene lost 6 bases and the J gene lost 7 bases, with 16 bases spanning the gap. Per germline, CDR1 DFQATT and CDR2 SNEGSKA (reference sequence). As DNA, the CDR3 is TGCAGTGCCACAGCGGGAGACGGGAATTCACCCCTCCACTTT. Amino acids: CSATAGDGNSPLHF.

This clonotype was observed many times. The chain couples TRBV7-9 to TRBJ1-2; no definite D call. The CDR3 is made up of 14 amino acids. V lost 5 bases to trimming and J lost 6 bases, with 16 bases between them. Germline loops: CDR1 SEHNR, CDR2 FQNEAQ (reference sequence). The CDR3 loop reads CASSGDGSSHGYTF. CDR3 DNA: TGTGCCAGCAGCGGCGACGGGAGCTCCCATGGCTACACCTTC. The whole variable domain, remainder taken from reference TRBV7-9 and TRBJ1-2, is DTGVSQNPRHKITKRGQNVTFRCDPISEHNRLYWYRQTLGQGPEFLTYFQNEAQLEKSRLLSDRFSAERPKGSFSTLEIQRTEQGDSAMYLCASSGDGSSHGYTFGSGTRLTVV.

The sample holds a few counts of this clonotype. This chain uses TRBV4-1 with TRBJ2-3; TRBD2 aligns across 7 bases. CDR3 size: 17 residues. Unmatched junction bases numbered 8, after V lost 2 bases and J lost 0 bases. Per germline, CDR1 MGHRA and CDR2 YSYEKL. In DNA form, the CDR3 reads TGCGCCAGCAGCCAATTCGAGCGGGGTCTAAGCACAGATACGCAGTATTTT. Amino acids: CASSQFERGLSTDTQYF.

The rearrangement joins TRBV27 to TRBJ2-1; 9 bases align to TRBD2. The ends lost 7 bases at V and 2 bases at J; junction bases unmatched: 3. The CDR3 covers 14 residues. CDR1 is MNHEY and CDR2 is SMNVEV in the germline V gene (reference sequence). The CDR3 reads CASTSGATYNEQFF. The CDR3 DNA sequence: TGTGCCAGCACTAGCGGGGCCACCTACAATGAGCAGTTCTTC.